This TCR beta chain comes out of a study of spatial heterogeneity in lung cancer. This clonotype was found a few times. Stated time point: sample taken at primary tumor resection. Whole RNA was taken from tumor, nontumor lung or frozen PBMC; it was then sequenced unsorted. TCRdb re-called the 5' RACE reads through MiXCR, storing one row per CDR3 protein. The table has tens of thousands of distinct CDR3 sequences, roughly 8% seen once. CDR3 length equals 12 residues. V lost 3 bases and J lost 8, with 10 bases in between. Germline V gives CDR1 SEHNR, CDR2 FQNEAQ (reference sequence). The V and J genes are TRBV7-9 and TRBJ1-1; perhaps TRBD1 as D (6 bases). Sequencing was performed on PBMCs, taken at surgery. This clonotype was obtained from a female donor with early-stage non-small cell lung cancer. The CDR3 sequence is CASSLGQGEAFF. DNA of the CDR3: TGTGCCAGCAGCTTGGGGCAGGGGGAAGCTTTCTTT.